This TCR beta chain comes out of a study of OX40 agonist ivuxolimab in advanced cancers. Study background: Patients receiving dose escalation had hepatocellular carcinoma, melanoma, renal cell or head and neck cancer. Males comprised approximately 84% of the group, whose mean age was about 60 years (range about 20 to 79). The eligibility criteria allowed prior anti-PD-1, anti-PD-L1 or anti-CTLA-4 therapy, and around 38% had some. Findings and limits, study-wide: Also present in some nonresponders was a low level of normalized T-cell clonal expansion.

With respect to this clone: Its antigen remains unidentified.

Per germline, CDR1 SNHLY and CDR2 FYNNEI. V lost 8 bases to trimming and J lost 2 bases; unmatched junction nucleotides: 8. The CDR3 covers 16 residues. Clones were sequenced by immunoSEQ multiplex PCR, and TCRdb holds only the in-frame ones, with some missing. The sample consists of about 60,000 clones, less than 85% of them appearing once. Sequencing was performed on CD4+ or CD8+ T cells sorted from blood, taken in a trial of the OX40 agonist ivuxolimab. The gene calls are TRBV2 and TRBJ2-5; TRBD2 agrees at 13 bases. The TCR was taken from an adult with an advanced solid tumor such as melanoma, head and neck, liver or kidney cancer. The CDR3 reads CASRTSGGGQQETQYF. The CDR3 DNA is TGTGCCAGCCGGACTAGCGGGGGAGGTCAACAAGAGACCCAGTACTTC. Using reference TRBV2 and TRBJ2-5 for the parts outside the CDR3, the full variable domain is EPEVTQTPSHQVTQMGQEVILRCVPISNHLYFYWYRQILGQKVEFLVSFYNNEISEKSEIFDDQFSVERPDGSNFTLKIRSTKLEDSAMYFCASRTSGGGQQETQYFGPGTRLLVL.